The 19 T cell receptor beta chains given below trace back to one sample, sequenced in a study of blood T cell repertoires in COVID-19 (dated by TCRdb to the early 2020s). Library generation was performed with the immunoSEQ multiplex PCR assay. This immuneACCESS table, as held by TCRdb, lists in-frame sequences with V and J called but not all clones. Of the missing ones, under half trace to an unresolved V gene in checked studies; the others have no known cause. The sample data list over 250,000 clones, and 88% of these were observed just once. Together, the top ten hold approximately 0.8% of the sample. Sequences were obtained from peripheral blood. These receptors were obtained from a woman aged 25 to 45 with acute or convalescent COVID-19.

The gene calls are TRBV9 and TRBJ1-2; D is ambiguous. V lost 3 bases and J lost 4, with 4 bases in between. Germline assignment: CDR1 SGDLS and CDR2 YYNGEE. This CDR3 region has 11 residues. CDR3 loop: CASSDFYGYTF. CDR3 in DNA: TGTGCCAGCAGCGACTTCTATGGCTACACCTTC.

The gene calls are TRBV7-8 and TRBJ2-5, with 10 positions matching TRBD1. This CDR3 is 16 amino acids long. With V trimmed by 5 bases and J by 5 bases, 11 bases remained unmatched. The germline CDR1 and CDR2 sequences are SGHVS and FQNEAQ. CDR3 nucleotide sequence: TGTGCCAGCAGCCGAAAGAAGACAGGGGGCGACGAGACCCAGTACTTC. Its protein product is CASSRKKTGGDETQYF.

The chain is built from TRBV10-1 and TRBJ2-1; 8 bases align to TRBD2. The V segment lost 9 bases and the J segment 5 bases; nucleotides outside the gene matches: 9. The CDR3 length is 14 residues. Germline values: CDR1 WNHNN, CDR2 SYGVQD (reference sequence). The DNA for the CDR3 is TGCGCCAGACTAGCGGACCACCAAAACAATGAGCAGTTCTTC. This gives the protein CARLADHQNNEQFF.

The chain carries TRBV5-1 and TRBJ2-4, with TRBD2 matching 12 bases. Germline assignment: CDR1 SGHRS and CDR2 YFSETQ. The V segment lost 0 bases and the J segment 6 bases; nucleotides outside the gene matches: 7. There are 17 residues in the CDR3. CDR3 loop: CASSLGLAGERGNIQYF. The CDR3 DNA reads TGCGCCAGCAGCTTGGGACTAGCGGGAGAGCGGGGAAACATTCAGTACTTC. Based on the CDR3 plus reference TRBV5-1 and TRBJ2-4, the full variable domain is KAGVTQTPRYLIKTRGQQVTLSCSPISGHRSVSWYQQTPGQGLQFLFEYFSETQRNKGNFPGRFSGRQFSNSRSEMNVSTLELGDSALYLCASSLGLAGERGNIQYFGAGTRLSVL.

This chain connects TRBV9 to TRBJ1-5, with D unclear. Germline V gene data show CDR1 as SGDLS and CDR2 as YYNGEE. Trimming removed 1 base at V and 1 base at J, with 9 bases between. This CDR3 contains 15 residues. CDR3 nucleotide sequence: TGTGCCAGCAGCGTAAGTCCAGGAAGCAATCAGCCCCAGCATTTT. This sequence encodes CASSVSPGSNQPQHF.

This clone was seen once. The CDR3 coding sequence is TGTGCCAGTAGTGCTACAGACTCTGGAAACACCATATATTTT. This translates into CASSATDSGNTIYF. The chain combines TRBV19 with TRBJ1-3, with no clear D. The CDR3 is made up of 14 amino acids. Looked up from germline, CDR1 is LNHDA and CDR2 is SQIVND (reference sequence). Trimming removed 5 bases at V and 0 bases at J, with 8 bases between.

The chain combines TRBV4-1 with TRBJ2-1; D may be TRBD2 (6 bases). The CDR3 covers 16 residues. The germline V gene encodes CDR1 MGHRA and CDR2 YSYEKL. Trimming took off 0 bases at V and 6 bases at J, with 15 bases between the two ends. As DNA, the CDR3 is TGCGCCAGCAGCCAAGACGGGGGACTCGTGGGCAATGAGCAGTTCTTC. Amino acids: CASSQDGGLVGNEQFF.

V is TRBV12-1 and J is TRBJ2-4; the D call TRBD2 from the table was never checked on the DNA. TRBV12-1 is noted as a pseudogene. The CDR3 has 14 amino acids. DNA of the CDR3: TGTGCCAGCAGCTCCGGACTGGCCAAAAACATTCAGTACTTC. As protein: CASSSGLAKNIQYF.

This chain joins TRBV5-1 and TRBJ1-1, with unresolved D. The V gene lost 0 bases and the J gene lost 2 bases, with 8 bases spanning the gap. This CDR3 has 14 amino acids. Germline V gene lookup returns CDR1 SGHRS and CDR2 YFSETQ. Here the CDR3 reads CASSLAGYNTEAFF. The CDR3 DNA reads TGCGCCAGCAGCTTGGCAGGATATAACACTGAAGCTTTCTTT.

The chain recombines TRBV6-6 with TRBJ1-4; D may be TRBD1 (5 bases). Germline V gene sequence: CDR1 MNHNY, CDR2 SVGAGI (reference sequence). This CDR3 comprises 16 residues. Trimming shortened V by 5 bases and J by 2 bases, and 15 bases separated the two germline ends. As DNA, the CDR3 is TGTGCCAGCAGTGGATCTGCGGGGCGGACTAATGAAAAACTGTTTTTT. As protein: CASSGSAGRTNEKLFF.

The chain links TRBV9 to TRBJ2-4, with D maybe TRBD2 (5 bases). Germline V gives CDR1 SGDLS, CDR2 YYNGEE. CDR3 length: 16 residues. Trimming cost V 0 bases and J 0 bases, with 10 bases left between them. The DNA for the CDR3 is TGTGCCAGCAGCGTAGATGCTGGACTAGCCAAAAACATTCAGTACTTC. Encoded protein: CASSVDAGLAKNIQYF.

V usage is TRBV11-3 and J usage is TRBJ2-5; D gene uncertain. This CDR3 spans 14 amino acids. Germline CDR1 SGHNT, CDR2 YENEEA. Trimming removed 5 bases at V and 4 bases at J, with 14 bases between. For the CDR3, the DNA is TGTGCCAGCAGCCCACATACCTGGGCAGAGACCCAGTACTTC. It is translated as CASSPHTWAETQYF.

The chain uses TRBV7-9 and TRBJ2-3, with 7 bases matching TRBD1. The ends lost 3 bases at V and 2 bases at J; junction bases unmatched: 5. In germline, CDR1 is SEHNR, CDR2 FQNEAQ (reference sequence). CDR3 length equals 15 residues. In DNA form, the CDR3 reads TGTGCCAGCAGCTTTGACAGGGCTTACACAGATACGCAGTATTTT. It specifies CASSFDRAYTDTQYF.

V gene TRBV5-1 combines with J gene TRBJ2-1; tentative D call: TRBD1 (5 bases). Germline V gene sequence: CDR1 SGHRS, CDR2 YFSETQ. The V gene lost 0 bases and the J gene lost 8 bases, with 18 bases spanning the gap. The CDR3 is made up of 16 amino acids. The CDR3 spells CASSLARGLIPDEQFF. The CDR3 bases are TGCGCCAGCAGCTTGGCAAGGGGCCTAATTCCCGATGAGCAGTTCTTC.

This rearrangement joins TRBV19 to TRBJ2-7; a weak D match, TRBD1 (5 bases). The CDR3 is 14 amino acids. The V and J ends lost 4 bases and 3 bases respectively, with 13 bases between them. The germline CDR1 and CDR2 sequences are LNHDA and SQIVND (reference sequence). In nucleotides, the CDR3 is TGTGCCAGTAGTAGCGTAGCAGGGCTCTACGAGCAGTACTTC. Translating it yields CASSSVAGLYEQYF.

The chain employs TRBV6-1 and TRBJ1-2; D not certain. CDR3 length: 13 amino acids. Looked up from germline, CDR1 is MNHNS and CDR2 is SASEGT. The V and J ends lost 2 bases and 5 bases respectively, with 9 bases between them. For the CDR3, the DNA is TGTGCCAGCAGTGAAAATACAGCTTATGGCTACACCTTC. It translates to CASSENTAYGYTF.

The chain carries TRBV9 and TRBJ2-7; 9 nucleotides line up with TRBD2. CDR1 is SGDLS, CDR2 YYNGEE, per germline. Trimming removed 3 bases from V and 2 bases from J; junction bases left unmatched: 0. The CDR3 length is 13 residues. This CDR3 reads CASSGTSAYEQYF. CDR3 nucleotide sequence: TGTGCCAGCAGCGGGACTAGCGCCTACGAGCAGTACTTC.

The V gene is TRBV5-1, the J gene TRBJ2-1; 9 nucleotides match TRBD2. Per the germline V gene, CDR1 is SGHRS and CDR2 is YFSETQ. This CDR3 contains 15 residues. The V segment lost 4 bases and the J segment 5 bases; nucleotides outside the gene matches: 7. The CDR3 loop is CASSNSGSRHNEQFF. The DNA for the CDR3 is TGCGCCAGCAGCAATAGCGGGAGTCGCCACAATGAGCAGTTCTTC.

The rearrangement uses TRBV4-2 and TRBJ2-7; 9 bases are a match to TRBD1. The V segment lost 3 bases and the J segment 2 bases; nucleotides outside the gene matches: 5. The CDR3 has 15 amino acids. Germline CDR1 and CDR2: LGHNA and YNFKEQ. CDR3 protein: CASSHPGQGTYEQYF. In DNA form, the CDR3 reads TGTGCCAGCAGCCATCCGGGACAGGGAACCTACGAGCAGTACTTC.